The rows below give T cell receptor beta chains drawn from one sample of a study of chronic HIV infection and antiretroviral therapy. TCRdb recomputed calls from the 5' RACE reads with MiXCR, one row per CDR3 protein. Among about 48,000 distinct CDR3 sequences listed, 15% to 20% were seen once. Source material: peripheral blood. The receptors here all came from an adult who had HIV and had not received antiretroviral therapy, or was an uninfected healthy control (not recorded which). CDR3s include the opening cysteine and the closing phenylalanine or tryptophan. Each record gives: D gene, clone size, V gene, J gene, CDR3 protein, CDR3 DNA. D genes are given only for firm matches. Size tells how often a clone was seen (once, few, many) or the class of an expanded clone, and some rows leave it out.

-	few	TRBV30	TRBJ2-5	CAWSVWWKGETQYF	TGTGCCTGGAGTGTGTGGTGGAAGGGGGAGACCCAGTACTTC
TRBD2	few	TRBV5-1	TRBJ2-3	CASSLGAGGADTQYF	TGCGCCAGCAGCTTGGGGGCGGGAGGCGCAGATACGCAGTATTTT
TRBD2	-	TRBV11-3	TRBJ2-1	CASSSQRENRYNEQFF	TGTGCCAGCAGCTCCCAGCGGGAGAACAGGTACAATGAGCAGTTCTTC
-	-	TRBV5-1	TRBJ1-1	CASRDTGSLGAFF	TGCGCCAGCAGAGATACCGGGAGTCTTGGAGCTTTCTTT
-	few	TRBV6-5	TRBJ2-7	CASSTKRPHEQYF	TGTGCCAGCAGTACGAAACGTCCCCACGAGCAGTACTTC
-	-	TRBV20-1	TRBJ1-2	CSAPGEETDGYTF	TGCAGTGCTCCGGGGGAGGAAACTGATGGCTACACCTTC
TRBD2	-	TRBV28	TRBJ2-1	CASSGLAGGEQFF	TGTGCCAGCTCGGGACTAGCGGGGGGAGAGCAGTTCTTC
-	few	TRBV24-1	TRBJ2-3	CATSDSAVDSSTDTQYF	TGTGCCACCAGTGACTCCGCAGTGGACTCTAGCACAGATACGCAGTATTTT
TRBD2	few	TRBV10-3	TRBJ2-3	CATRGLAATDTQYF	TGTGCCACCAGGGGACTAGCGGCCACAGATACGCAGTATTTT
-	few	TRBV10-2	TRBJ1-4	CASRPGRANEKLFF	TGCGCCAGCCGGCCGGGGAGGGCTAATGAAAAACTGTTTTTT
TRBD1	few	TRBV10-3	TRBJ2-6	CAITRTGAGAGANVLTF	TGTGCCATCACCCGGACAGGGGCTGGGGCTGGGGCCAACGTCCTGACTTTC
-	many	TRBV28	TRBJ2-3	CASSYRGGGRTQYF	TGTGCCAGCAGTTATAGGGGAGGGGGACGAACGCAGTATTTT
-	-	TRBV28	TRBJ2-7	CASVPQGGNSYEQYF	TGTGCCAGCGTCCCACAGGGGGGGAACTCCTACGAGCAGTACTTC
TRBD2	once	TRBV5-1	TRBJ2-2	CASSLAGGPVGELFF	TGCGCCAGCAGCTTAGCGGGAGGGCCCGTCGGGGAGCTGTTTTTT
TRBD1	few	TRBV29-1	TRBJ1-2	CSASGQANYGYTF	TGCAGCGCCTCAGGACAGGCGAACTATGGCTACACCTTC
-	-	TRBV28	TRBJ1-2	CAKGGGPLYGYTF	TGTGCTAAAGGGGGGGGACCCCTTTATGGCTACACCTTC
-	-	TRBV27	TRBJ1-5	CASRPGRENQPQHF	TGTGCCAGCAGGCCAGGCAGGGAGAATCAGCCCCAGCATTTT
-	few	TRBV5-6	TRBJ1-6	CASSRRQGTYRSSPLHF	TGTGCCAGCAGCCGGAGGCAGGGGACGTATCGGTCTTCACCCCTCCACTTT
-	-	TRBV11-2	TRBJ2-7	CASSLGEIGEQYF	TGTGCCAGCAGCTTAGGGGAGATTGGGGAGCAGTACTTC
TRBD1	-	TRBV18	TRBJ1-1	CASSPPAGGANTEAFF	TGTGCCAGCTCACCACCGGCAGGGGGCGCGAACACTGAAGCTTTCTTT
-	-	TRBV28	TRBJ2-7	CAVRAGGNRGEQYF	TGTGCCGTTAGAGCGGGTGGAAATCGCGGCGAGCAGTACTTC
-	-	TRBV20-1	TRBJ2-3	CSARYGPADTQYF	TGCAGTGCCCGATATGGGCCCGCAGATACGCAGTATTTT
-	few	TRBV4-1	TRBJ1-2	CASSQEVPGGRDGYTF	TGCGCCAGCAGCCAAGAGGTACCGGGGGGGCGAGACGGCTACACCTTC
-	few	TRBV28	TRBJ2-4	CASSPSGRKNIQYF	TGTGCCAGCAGTCCAAGCGGCAGAAAAAACATTCAGTACTTC
-	-	TRBV7-9	TRBJ2-1	CASSDLNHNEQFF	TGTGCCAGCAGCGACCTTAACCACAATGAGCAGTTCTTC
TRBD1	few	TRBV20-1	TRBJ2-7	CSARGDRDYEQYF	TGCAGTGCTAGGGGGGACAGGGACTACGAGCAGTACTTC
-	few	TRBV10-1	TRBJ2-7	CASSDSATYEQYF	TGCGCCAGCAGTGATTCAGCCACCTACGAGCAGTACTTC
TRBD2	few	TRBV2	TRBJ2-7	CASSDWGGTYEQYF	TGTGCCAGCAGTGACTGGGGGGGAACCTACGAGCAGTACTTC
-	-	TRBV27	TRBJ1-2	CASSLSRNYGYTF	TGTGCCAGCAGTTTATCGCGGAACTATGGCTACACCTTC
-	-	TRBV28	TRBJ2-7	CASSFDGVTTYEQYF	TGTGCCAGCAGTTTTGATGGGGTAACGACCTACGAGCAGTACTTC
-	-	TRBV14	TRBJ1-1	CASSQDNLKGAFF	TGTGCCAGCAGCCAAGACAATCTTAAGGGGGCTTTCTTT
-	few	TRBV28	TRBJ2-7	CASSRGMGNSYEQYF	TGTGCCAGCAGCCGGGGGATGGGTAATTCCTACGAGCAGTACTTC
-	-	TRBV7-6	TRBJ2-5	CACSPTGVSAAQETQYF	TGTGCCTGCAGCCCGACCGGGGTCTCCGCGGCCCAAGAGACCCAGTACTTC
-	-	TRBV18	TRBJ2-3	CASRFTVAATDTQYF	TGTGCCAGCCGGTTCACGGTCGCGGCCACAGATACGCAGTATTTT
-	few	TRBV18	TRBJ1-1	CASSPQGLNTEAFF	TGTGCCAGCTCACCTCAGGGGCTGAACACTGAAGCTTTCTTT
-	few	TRBV6-1	TRBJ1-1	CASSEARARGEAFF	TGTGCCAGCAGTGAAGCGCGGGCCCGAGGTGAAGCTTTCTTT
TRBD2	few	TRBV20-1	TRBJ2-4	CSARDQPSGRFIQYF	TGCAGTGCTAGAGATCAGCCGAGCGGGAGATTCATTCAGTACTTC
-	many	TRBV28	TRBJ1-1	CASSSLRYRKPDTEAFF	TGTGCCAGCAGTTCGCTACGATACAGGAAACCCGACACTGAAGCTTTCTTT
-	once	TRBV11-2	TRBJ1-5	CASSLDGRLNQPQHF	TGTGCCAGCAGCTTAGATGGAAGGTTAAATCAGCCCCAGCATTTT
-	few	TRBV3-1	TRBJ2-3	CASSPGLPPDTQYF	TGTGCCAGCAGCCCGGGACTCCCGCCAGATACGCAGTATTTT
-	few	TRBV9	TRBJ2-3	CASSVGPVSTDTQYF	TGTGCCAGCAGCGTAGGTCCAGTAAGCACAGATACGCAGTATTTT
-	few	TRBV5-4	TRBJ1-3	CASSLGPRSGTIYF	TGTGCCAGCAGCTTGGGGCCCCGTAGCGGGACCATATATTTT
TRBD1	-	TRBV28	TRBJ2-1	CASISDRDYNEQFF	TGTGCCAGCATTTCGGACAGGGACTACAATGAGCAGTTCTTC
-	few	TRBV29-1	TRBJ1-1	CTLETEAFF	TGCACCCTGGAGACTGAAGCTTTCTTT